A selection of T cell receptor beta chains follows, all from one sample in a study of shared clonotypes between healthy human individuals. Produced via immunoSEQ multiplex PCR; TCRdb's table is partial and in-frame only. This sample has about 2.3 million clones, with just under 95% found just once. Material for sequencing was naive CD4+ T cells from PBMCs. Receptors were obtained from a man aged 18 to 35 in good health. Some clones in this sample may be carry-over from other donors' samples. Both conserved end residues are part of each CDR3. A D gene is named only where the DNA matches it firmly. Some rows mark clone size as missing; the rest say once, few, many or name a class of expanded clone.

J gene: TRBJ1-3; V gene: TRBV7-9; clone size: -; D gene: -; CDR3 DNA: TGTGCCAGCAGCTTAGCGCGGGGGGCCGCTGGAAACACCATATATTTT; CDR3 protein: CASSLARGAAGNTIYF
J gene: TRBJ1-2; V gene: TRBV5-8; clone size: -; D gene: -; CDR3 DNA: TGTGCCAGCAGCTTGGTTCAAGGGGGGGCAGGCGCTAACTATGGCTACACCTTC; CDR3 protein: CASSLVQGGAGANYGYTF
J gene: TRBJ2-1; V gene: TRBV5-1; clone size: -; D gene: TRBD1; CDR3 DNA: TGCGCCAGCAGCTTGGCCGAGGCCGGGACAGGGAACAACAATGAGCAGTTCTTC; CDR3 protein: CASSLAEAGTGNNNEQFF
J gene: TRBJ1-5; V gene: TRBV2; clone size: few; D gene: -; CDR3 DNA: TGTGCCAGCAGTGGGGCGAGACCGGGGGATCAGCCCCAGCATTTT; CDR3 protein: CASSGARPGDQPQHF
J gene: TRBJ2-7; V gene: TRBV10-2; clone size: -; D gene: -; CDR3 DNA: TGCGCCAGCACCCTCGGCAGTCCCTACGAGCAGTACTTC; CDR3 protein: CASTLGSPYEQYF
J gene: TRBJ2-7; V gene: TRBV28; clone size: -; D gene: TRBD2; CDR3 DNA: TGTGCCAGTGGTGGCAGACGAAGGGCGGGAGGCCTCTACGAGCAGTACTTC; CDR3 protein: CASGGRRRAGGLYEQYF
J gene: TRBJ1-1; V gene: TRBV28; clone size: -; D gene: TRBD1; CDR3 DNA: TGTGCCATCAAACCGGGACAGTTGAACACTGAAGCTTTCTTT; CDR3 protein: CAIKPGQLNTEAFF
J gene: TRBJ1-2; V gene: TRBV6-5; clone size: -; D gene: -; CDR3 DNA: TGTGCCAGCAGTTACTCCCGAGAAGGTGGCTACACCTTC; CDR3 protein: CASSYSREGGYTF
J gene: TRBJ1-1; V gene: TRBV4-3; clone size: -; D gene: -; CDR3 DNA: TGCGCCAGCAGCCAAGATTCCCAGGGGAGAACTGAAGCTTTCTTT; CDR3 protein: CASSQDSQGRTEAFF
J gene: TRBJ2-3; V gene: TRBV18; clone size: -; D gene: TRBD2; CDR3 DNA: TGTGCCAGCTCACCATGGACTAGCGGGACGGGAAATACGCAGTATTTT; CDR3 protein: CASSPWTSGTGNTQYF
J gene: TRBJ2-7; V gene: TRBV18; clone size: -; D gene: -; CDR3 DNA: TGTGCCAGCTCACTGACAGGTACCTACGAGCAGTACTTC; CDR3 protein: CASSLTGTYEQYF
J gene: TRBJ2-5; V gene: TRBV5-4; clone size: -; D gene: TRBD2; CDR3 DNA: TGTGCCAGCACCTCCCCTAGCGGACCCCAAGAGACCCAGTACTTC; CDR3 protein: CASTSPSGPQETQYF
J gene: TRBJ2-7; V gene: TRBV29-1; clone size: -; D gene: -; CDR3 DNA: TGCAGCGTTGAAGATGAGCGGGTCGAGCAGTACTTC; CDR3 protein: CSVEDERVEQYF
J gene: TRBJ1-5; V gene: TRBV28; clone size: -; D gene: -; CDR3 DNA: TGTGCCAGCAGTTTATGGAAGGACGGACAAAGACTATATAGCAATCAGCCCCAGCATTTT; CDR3 protein: CASSLWKDGQRLYSNQPQHF
J gene: TRBJ1-1; V gene: TRBV9; clone size: -; D gene: -; CDR3 DNA: TGTGCCAGCAGCGAGGATGGACTTGGCGAAATGAACACTGAAGCTTTCTTT; CDR3 protein: CASSEDGLGEMNTEAFF
J gene: TRBJ2-3; V gene: TRBV29-1; clone size: -; D gene: TRBD2; CDR3 DNA: TGCAGCGTTGAAATAGGTAGCGGGGATACGCAGTATTTT; CDR3 protein: CSVEIGSGDTQYF
J gene: TRBJ2-1; V gene: TRBV9; clone size: -; D gene: TRBD2; CDR3 DNA: TGTGCCAGCAGCGCTACTAGCGGGAGTTATGAGCAGTTCTTC; CDR3 protein: CASSATSGSYEQFF
J gene: TRBJ1-5; V gene: TRBV15; clone size: -; D gene: -; CDR3 DNA: TGTGCCACCAGCAGAGATCTTTATAGCAATCAGCCCCAGCATTTT; CDR3 protein: CATSRDLYSNQPQHF
J gene: TRBJ1-2; V gene: TRBV9; clone size: once; D gene: -; CDR3 DNA: TGTGCCAGCAGCACAAGCAGCTGGGAAAGTGGGGGCTACACCTTC; CDR3 protein: CASSTSSWESGGYTF
J gene: TRBJ1-3; V gene: TRBV7-9; clone size: -; D gene: -; CDR3 DNA: TGTGCCAGCAGCTCCCAGGAGGGAGGCACCATATATTTT; CDR3 protein: CASSSQEGGTIYF
J gene: TRBJ2-5; V gene: TRBV5-1; clone size: -; D gene: -; CDR3 DNA: TGCGCCAGCAGCTCAGGAGGGCTAGAAAAAGAGACCCAGTACTTC; CDR3 protein: CASSSGGLEKETQYF
J gene: TRBJ1-5; V gene: TRBV6-5; clone size: -; D gene: -; CDR3 DNA: TGTGCCAGCAGTTACGCCAATAGCAATCAGCCCCAGCATTTT; CDR3 protein: CASSYANSNQPQHF
J gene: TRBJ1-1; V gene: TRBV5-1; clone size: -; D gene: -; CDR3 DNA: TGCGCCAGCAGCTTTGGGGCAGGGACCTACACTGAAGCTTTCTTT; CDR3 protein: CASSFGAGTYTEAFF
J gene: TRBJ2-7; V gene: TRBV18; clone size: -; D gene: -; CDR3 DNA: TGTGCCAGCTCACCGGGCCACAGCGAGCAGTACTTC; CDR3 protein: CASSPGHSEQYF
J gene: TRBJ1-4; V gene: TRBV5-4; clone size: -; D gene: TRBD1; CDR3 DNA: TGTGCCAGCAGCCCAGGGGGCACTAATGAAAAACTGTTTTTT; CDR3 protein: CASSPGGTNEKLFF
J gene: TRBJ1-5; V gene: TRBV5-1; clone size: -; D gene: TRBD1; CDR3 DNA: TGCGCCAGCAGCCCTACCGGGACAGCCGGCGGTCAGCCCCAGCATTTT; CDR3 protein: CASSPTGTAGGQPQHF
J gene: TRBJ2-7; V gene: TRBV9; clone size: -; D gene: -; CDR3 DNA: TGTGCCAGCAGCGTAGCCCCCGGCGTCTTTTACGAGCAGTACTTC; CDR3 protein: CASSVAPGVFYEQYF
J gene: TRBJ2-7; V gene: TRBV2; clone size: few; D gene: -; CDR3 DNA: TGTGCCAGCAGTCGAAATCCCTACGAGCAGTACTTC; CDR3 protein: CASSRNPYEQYF
J gene: TRBJ1-4; V gene: TRBV4-2; clone size: -; D gene: TRBD1; CDR3 DNA: TGTGCCAGCAGCCGAGAACAGGGGGCAGTTAATGAAAAACTGTTTTTT; CDR3 protein: CASSREQGAVNEKLFF
J gene: TRBJ1-2; V gene: TRBV6-6; clone size: -; D gene: TRBD1; CDR3 DNA: TGTGCCAGCAGTTACTCGGACAGGGGGCTTGGCTACACCTTC; CDR3 protein: CASSYSDRGLGYTF
J gene: TRBJ2-5; V gene: TRBV2; clone size: once; D gene: TRBD2; CDR3 DNA: TGTGCCAGCAGCATAAGCGGGAGGGCCGGGGAGACCCAGTACTTC; CDR3 protein: CASSISGRAGETQYF
J gene: TRBJ2-7; V gene: TRBV4-1; clone size: -; D gene: -; CDR3 DNA: TGCGCCAGCAGCCAAGACCGCCAGCGAAAGCAGTACTTC; CDR3 protein: CASSQDRQRKQYF
J gene: TRBJ2-5; V gene: TRBV7-9; clone size: -; D gene: -; CDR3 DNA: TGTGCCAGCAGCAGTAGCGGTCAGAAAGAGACCCAGTACTTC; CDR3 protein: CASSSSGQKETQYF
J gene: TRBJ1-3; V gene: TRBV7-9; clone size: -; D gene: -; CDR3 DNA: TGTGCCAGCACGCGGGGGTTCTTAGGAAACACCATATATTTT; CDR3 protein: CASTRGFLGNTIYF